This section outlines one TCR beta chain sequence together with its context. Data came from immunoSEQ multiplex PCR; TCRdb stores just in-frame clones and leaves some out. The table includes about 72,000 clones, around 92% detected once. The entry originates in a study of T cell changes during pregnancy in multiple sclerosis. The TCR originated in a female donor in good health, enrolled as a control in a pregnancy study. Source: peripheral blood, taken in the third trimester of pregnancy.

The CDR3 nucleotides read TGTGCCAGCAGTGAATTGGGACTACCCCTGTTCTTC. Translated: CASSELGLPLFF. The J gene is TRBJ2-1, the V gene TRBV6-1, with 7 bases aligning to TRBD2. The CDR3 is 12 amino acids. V was pared by 2 bases and J by 15 bases, with 7 bases of the junction left unmatched. From germline, CDR1 is MNHNS and CDR2 SASEGT.